The T cell receptor (beta chain) under discussion was sequenced for a study of cytomegalovirus exposure and HLA in healthy donors. General observations from the study: Later analysis demonstrated an association between a missense DCLRE1C variant and TCR beta V- and J-gene trimming. Using a false discovery rate of 0.05, a later analysis showed that approximately 16,000 TCR beta sequences were associated with HLA alleles. Researchers reportedly found TCR beta sequences accurately predicted most subjects' HLA-A and HLA-B alleles.

To note about this clone: Its antigen is currently unknown.

The PCR was carried out with 60 Vbeta primers and 13 Jbeta primers. Methods used by the authors: As a later analysis found, there were approximately 80 million unique TCR beta chains, of which some 10 million were shared. The assay was immunoSEQ multiplex PCR, and TCRdb's table has in-frame clones only and misses some. D and trimming come from the DNA, and the V and J calls and clone size come from that table. Of around 99,000 clones listed, approximately 70% were seen once; the top ten hold over 7.5%. Trimming stripped 5 bases from V and 3 bases from J, with 7 bases between. The CDR3 consists of 11 residues. Germline V gene sequence: CDR1 DFQATT, CDR2 SNEGSKA (reference sequence).

This sequence was found in a man in his forties in good health and CMV-seronegative. Sequencing input: PBMCs. The chain employs TRBV20-1 and TRBJ2-5, with D unclear. The CDR3: CSAAIEETQYF. DNA of the CDR3: TGCAGTGCTGCGATTGAAGAGACCCAGTACTTC.